This is a list of T cell receptor beta chains from one sample in a study of cytomegalovirus exposure and HLA in healthy donors. TCRdb's copy holds only in-frame clones and misses some; the assay was immunoSEQ multiplex PCR. The top ten clones hold over 0.6% of a sample with 130,000 to 150,000 clones, almost 80% of them seen once. The sequenced material came from PBMCs. The receptors were gathered from a male donor in good health and CMV-seronegative. The CDR3 runs from the conserved cysteine through the conserved F or W. The D gene is left open where the match is weak.

d_gene: TRBD1; v_gene: TRBV6-5; len: 14; j_gene: TRBJ1-2; CDR3aa: CASSYDKQGNGYTF
d_gene: TRBD1; v_gene: TRBV18; len: 14; j_gene: TRBJ2-1; CDR3aa: CASSPETGDNEQFF
d_gene: TRBD2; v_gene: TRBV5-1; len: 17; j_gene: TRBJ2-1; CDR3aa: CASSLGLAGGPYNEQFF
d_gene: TRBD2; v_gene: TRBV14; len: 14; j_gene: TRBJ2-7; CDR3aa: CASSQLGGPYEQYF
d_gene: NA; v_gene: TRBV2; len: 15; j_gene: TRBJ1-5; CDR3aa: CASSEARQGNQPQHF
d_gene: NA; v_gene: TRBV5-4; len: 13; j_gene: TRBJ1-2; CDR3aa: CASSSDSGYGYTF
d_gene: TRBD2; v_gene: TRBV9; len: 17; j_gene: TRBJ2-2; CDR3aa: CASSLSPLAGASGELFF
d_gene: NA; v_gene: TRBV2; len: 14; j_gene: TRBJ1-4; CDR3aa: CASSVGRTNEKLFF
d_gene: NA; v_gene: TRBV7-2; len: 13; j_gene: TRBJ1-5; CDR3aa: CASSLDEGQPQHF
d_gene: NA; v_gene: TRBV10-3; len: 15; j_gene: TRBJ2-5; CDR3aa: CAISELGLAGETQYF